The source of this TCR beta chain is a study of T cells after yellow fever vaccination. As for the study in general: In the case of low-cell-number fractions, SMART-Seq v4 Ultra Low Input was used for preparation.

CDR1 and CDR2 (germline): MNHEY, SVGAGI. The CDR3 length is 15 residues. V was clipped by 2 bases and J by 5 bases, with 12 bases between them. This clonotype was seen only a few times. Study conclusions and caveats: A limited proportion of clonotypes was detected within both the CD4 and CD8 compartments. Contamination of FACS-sorted repertoires by abundant clonotypes from the bulk population could occur.

The 5'RACE template-switching step produced TCR cDNA and added a universal primer site and UMIs. One entry per CDR3 protein results from TCRdb running MiXCR on the 5' RACE reads. The sample consists of 45,000 to 65,000 distinct CDR3 sequences, 6.5% to 8.5% of them appearing once. The receptor was isolated from a man aged 18 to 30 who received the YFV17D yellow fever vaccine. Sequencing used CD8+ T cells not binding an NS4B(214-222) dextramer, sorted from PBMCs, obtained approximately 40 days after the first yellow fever vaccination. This chain joins TRBV6-5 and TRBJ2-2; D unresolved. The CDR3 DNA follows: TGTGCCAGCAGTTACCAGGAAGGGATAACCGGGGAGCTGTTTTTT. This translates into CASSYQEGITGELFF.